These 24 T cell receptor beta chains were all obtained from the same sample, sequenced in a study of blood T cell repertoires in COVID-19. The table came from immunoSEQ multiplex PCR; TCRdb's copy has only in-frame clones and leaves some out. The sample has 70,000 or so clones, about nine tenths seen once. Sequencing input: peripheral blood. All receptors come from a human donor in a cohort sampled during active COVID-19.

CDR3 sequence reads: CASSKGLAGLYEQYF. In DNA, the CDR3 is TGTGCCAGCAGCAAGGGACTAGCGGGTTTGTACGAGCAGTACTTC. This chain uses TRBV11-2 with TRBJ2-7; 12 bases align to TRBD2. Per the germline V gene, CDR1 is SGHAT and CDR2 is FQNNGV. The CDR3 is 15 residues long. J was trimmed by 4 bases and V by 5 bases; bases with no gene match: 6.

The table lists this clone with a count of one. This sequence joins TRBV28 and TRBJ2-7; D not certain. V was clipped by 4 bases and J by 4 bases, with 5 bases between them. CDR3 length: 11 amino acids. Per germline, CDR1 MDHEN and CDR2 SYDVKM. The CDR3 sequence: CASSSRYEQYF. The CDR3 nucleotides read TGTGCCAGCAGTTCCCGGTACGAGCAGTACTTC.

This CDR3 is CSASYRPGGGEQFF. CDR3 bases: TGCAGTGCTAGTTACAGACCTGGGGGCGGTGAGCAGTTCTTC. This sequence joins TRBV20-1 and TRBJ2-1, with D tentatively TRBD1 (6 bases). V was pared by 3 bases and J by 9 bases, with 18 bases between. The CDR3 loop spans 14 amino acids. Per the germline V gene, CDR1 is DFQATT and CDR2 is SNEGSKA (reference sequence).

This chain joins TRBV7-9 and TRBJ1-3; tentatively, D is TRBD1 (5 bases). CDR3 length equals 15 residues. Germline CDR1 SEHNR, CDR2 FQNEAQ (reference sequence). V was shortened by 0 bases and J by 2 bases, with 8 bases between the two germline ends. CDR3 DNA: TGTGCCAGCAGCTTAGCTCGGGGGGCTGGAAACACCATATATTTT. It codes for CASSLARGAGNTIYF.

The genes are TRBV16 and TRBJ1-4, with TRBD1 as a possible D gene (6 bases). The CDR3 length is 16 residues. V lost 4 bases, J lost 7 bases, and 19 bases lay in between. The V gene's germline CDR1 is KGHSY and CDR2 FQNENV. This CDR3 reads CASSRTPGGRGEKLFF. CDR3 nucleotides: TGTGCCAGCAGCCGTACCCCGGGGGGCCGGGGTGAAAAACTGTTTTTT.

The chain has TRBV29-1 and TRBJ1-1; TRBD1 matches at 7 bases. Per the germline V gene, CDR1 is SQVTM and CDR2 is ANQGSEA. The CDR3 covers 12 residues. The trim removed 3 bases at V and 5 bases at J, leaving 3 bases unmatched. CDR3 protein: CSVDRGETEAFF. The CDR3 nucleotides read TGCAGCGTTGACAGGGGGGAAACTGAAGCTTTCTTT.

This clone was picked up a small number of times. The J gene is TRBJ2-7, the V gene TRBV6-2 or TRBV6-3, with D perhaps TRBD2 (6 bases). Germline CDR1 is MNHEY and CDR2 is SVGEGT. Trimming took off 6 bases at V and 6 bases at J, with 12 bases between the two ends. The CDR3 covers 12 residues. The CDR3 DNA sequence: TGTGCCAGCAGCCACGGGGGACGCGAGCAGTACTTC. As protein: CASSHGGREQYF.

The chain couples TRBV19 to TRBJ2-7; TRBD2 agrees at 13 bases. The CDR3 covers 15 residues. V lost 6 bases to trimming and J lost 6 bases; unmatched junction nucleotides: 8. The germline V gene has CDR1 LNHDA and CDR2 SQIVND (reference sequence). The CDR3 loop is CASSTGTSGTREQYF. CDR3 bases: TGTGCCAGTAGCACCGGGACTAGCGGGACTCGCGAGCAGTACTTC.

The CDR3 DNA is TGTGCCAGCAGTAGTGGGACTAGCGGGAGAATGACTGGGGCCAACGTCCTGACTTTC. This sequence encodes CASSSGTSGRMTGANVLTF. The rearrangement uses TRBV28 and TRBJ2-6; TRBD2 agrees at 14 bases. Germline CDR1 is MDHEN and CDR2 is SYDVKM. V shed 5 bases, J shed 2 bases, and the junction held 8 bases outside the gene matches. CDR3 length: 19 amino acids.

This clone appeared a single time. In nucleotides, the CDR3 is TGTGCCTGGAGGTCCGGCGGGACAGGGAATTCACCCCTCCACTTT. Translation: CAWRSGGTGNSPLHF. The chain joins TRBV30 to TRBJ1-6; TRBD1 aligns across 9 bases. This CDR3 has 15 residues. Germline CDR1 is GTSNPN and CDR2 is SVGIG (reference sequence). J was trimmed by 7 bases and V by 3 bases; bases with no gene match: 7.

The chain couples TRBV2 to TRBJ2-5, with D possibly matching TRBD1 (6 bases). Trimming removed 4 bases at V and 3 bases at J, with 9 bases between. The germline gives CDR1 SNHLY, CDR2 FYNNEI. This CDR3 has 13 residues. Here the CDR3 reads CASSVNREETQYF. Written as DNA, the CDR3 is TGTGCCAGCAGTGTAAACAGGGAAGAGACCCAGTACTTC. The complete variable domain, with remaining parts taken from reference TRBV2 and TRBJ2-5, reads EPEVTQTPSHQVTQMGQEVILRCVPISNHLYFYWYRQILGQKVEFLVSFYNNEISEKSEIFDDQFSVERPDGSNFTLKIRSTKLEDSAMYFCASSVNREETQYFGPGTRLLVL.

The rearrangement links TRBV7-2 to TRBJ2-7; no reliable D call. V lost 5 bases and J 0 bases, leaving 11 bases between the germline ends. CDR3 length equals 14 residues. Germline assignment: CDR1 SGHTA and CDR2 FQGNSA. CDR3 sequence: CASSRSVLSYEQYF. The CDR3 DNA reads as TGTGCCAGCAGCCGTTCGGTCCTCTCCTACGAGCAGTACTTC.

The chain recombines TRBV6-5 with TRBJ1-6; D may be TRBD1 (6 bases). Trimming cost V 0 bases and J 5 bases, with 8 bases left between them. CDR3 length: 15 residues. Germline lookup yields CDR1 MNHEY and CDR2 SVGAGI. CDR3 bases: TGTGCCAGCAGTTACTCAGGGGGAAATAATTCACCCCTCCACTTT. Translated, it gives CASSYSGGNNSPLHF.

In regard to this clone: One end of the junction varies from germline; a read error may be responsible. The chain uses TRBV7-6 and TRBJ2-7, with 9 bases aligning to TRBD2. CDR3 length: 15 amino acids. In germline, CDR1 is SGHVS, CDR2 FNYEAQ. CDR3 amino acids: CASSLAAGGSYEQYF. The CDR3 bases are TGTGCCAGCAGCCTAGCAGCGGGAGGCTCCTACGAGCAGTACTTC. Together with reference TRBV7-6 and TRBJ2-7, the CDR3 gives the full variable domain: GAGVSQSPRYKVTKRGQDVALRCDPISGHVSLYWYRQALGQGPEFLTYFNYEAQQDKSGLPNDRFSAERPEGSISTLTIQRTEQRDSAMYRCASSLAAGGSYEQYFGPGTRLTVT.

J is TRBJ2-7 and V is TRBV10-3; TRBD2 agrees at 9 bases. Germline lookup yields CDR1 ENHRY and CDR2 SYGVKD. CDR3 length equals 18 residues. The trim removed 6 bases at V and 3 bases at J, leaving 18 bases unmatched. The chain's CDR3 is CAIRVNRGLSAGGYEQYF. CDR3 DNA: TGTGCCATCAGAGTAAACAGGGGATTATCAGCGGGAGGCTACGAGCAGTACTTC.

This chain links TRBV30 with TRBJ1-6; no definite D call. This CDR3 comprises 13 residues. CDR1 is GTSNPN and CDR2 is SVGIG in the germline V gene (reference sequence). V lost 5 bases, J lost 0 bases, and 5 bases lay in between. CDR3 DNA sequence: TGTGCCTGGTCGGGCTCCTATAATTCACCCCTCCACTTT. This sequence encodes CAWSGSYNSPLHF.

This sequence joins TRBV9 and TRBJ1-4; 8 bases fit TRBD1. V lost 3 bases and J lost 5; bases outside the gene matches: 3. This CDR3 has 14 amino acids. Germline V gene data show CDR1 as SGDLS and CDR2 as YYNGEE. CDR3 sequence (DNA): TGTGCCAGCAGCGCGGACAGGGCGAATGAAAAACTGTTTTTT. Translated, it gives CASSADRANEKLFF.

The rearrangement joins TRBV9 to TRBJ2-7, with D possibly matching TRBD2 (6 bases). Germline V CDR1 and CDR2: SGDLS, YYNGEE. Trimming shortened V by 3 bases and J by 1 base, and 14 bases separated the two germline ends. CDR3 length: 15 amino acids. This CDR3 is CASSAGRDLSYEQYF. CDR3 nucleotide sequence: TGTGCCAGCAGCGCGGGGCGGGACCTTTCCTACGAGCAGTACTTC.

The CDR3 nucleotides are TGCGCCAGCAGCGCCCAACAGGGGAGCTCCTACGAGCAGTACTTC. Its protein is CASSAQQGSSYEQYF. The chain couples TRBV5-1 to TRBJ2-7; 7 bases are a match to TRBD1. Germline CDR1 reads SGHRS; CDR2 reads YFSETQ. CDR3 length equals 15 residues. J was trimmed by 0 bases and V by 4 bases; bases with no gene match: 7. The variable domain in full, completed from reference TRBV5-1 and TRBJ2-7, reads KAGVTQTPRYLIKTRGQQVTLSCSPISGHRSVSWYQQTPGQGLQFLFEYFSETQRNKGNFPGRFSGRQFSNSRSEMNVSTLELGDSALYLCASSAQQGSSYEQYFGPGTRLTVT.

The rearrangement joins TRBV28 to TRBJ1-4, with D maybe TRBD1 (5 bases). Germline V gene lookup returns CDR1 MDHEN and CDR2 SYDVKM. V dropped 2 bases and J dropped 8 bases, with 12 bases sitting between them. This CDR3 is 14 amino acids long. The CDR3 nucleotides read TGTGCCAGCAGTTTAGGGGGGGTCGGGGAAAAACTGTTTTTT. Translation gives CASSLGGVGEKLFF.

The chain combines TRBV10-3 with TRBJ2-5, with 7 bases fitting TRBD2. The CDR3 sequence is 12 residues long. V dropped 10 bases and J dropped 5; count of bases not matched to a gene: 7. Germline V CDR1 and CDR2: ENHRY, SYGVKD. The CDR3 nucleotides read TGTGCCAGCAGACAGCGGGATGAGACCCAGTACTTC. Protein sequence: CASRQRDETQYF.

The V and J genes are TRBV4-3 and TRBJ2-3; maybe TRBD1 (5 bases). Germline V CDR1 and CDR2: LGHNA, YSLEER. This CDR3 has 16 amino acids. Trimming cost V 0 bases and J 0 bases, with 10 bases left between them. CDR3 in amino acids: CASSQDRGRSTDTQYF. The DNA for the CDR3 is TGCGCCAGCAGCCAAGATAGGGGTCGAAGCACAGATACGCAGTATTTT.

This chain links TRBV5-6 with TRBJ2-5; D might be TRBD2 (6 bases). Germline V gives CDR1 SGHDT, CDR2 YYEEEE. V was trimmed by 0 bases and J by 1 base, leaving 10 bases between them. The CDR3 contains 15 residues. Here the CDR3 reads CASSLAAAGQETQYF. CDR3 in DNA: TGTGCCAGCAGCTTGGCGGCAGCGGGCCAAGAGACCCAGTACTTC.

This clone was seen only once. J is TRBJ2-7 and V is TRBV19; TRBD2 is a possible D gene (6 bases). The CDR3 has 13 residues. Germline values: CDR1 LNHDA, CDR2 SQIVND (reference sequence). V lost 6 bases and J lost 6, with 15 bases in between. The CDR3 DNA follows: TGTGCCAGTAGCATGAAGTGGGGAGGCGAGCAGTACTTC. This translates into CASSMKWGGEQYF.